Ten or more counts support the clone carrying this TCR beta chain. Its matching antigen is unknown. RNA transcripts served as template for amplifying TCR beta CDR3 sequences. An opening RT-PCR round employed HTBI primers and preceded a second-round multiplex PCR. MiXCR, applied by TCRdb to the multiplex PCR reads, yields one record per CDR3 protein. Here the sample spans about 500,000 distinct CDR3 sequences, 14% being singletons. The CDR3 has 15 residues. In germline, CDR1 is SGHRS, CDR2 YFSETQ. V shed 0 bases, J shed 3 bases, and the junction held 4 bases outside the gene matches. None of the included patients had other autoimmune diseases, uncontrolled infections, pregnancy or lactation, as these led to exclusion. This entry comes from a study of Graves' ophthalmopathy and Graves' hyperthyroidism. General study points: Forecasting of ophthalmopathy progression by the model achieved around 71% sensitivity and approximately 72% specificity.

The J gene is TRBJ2-7, the V gene TRBV5-1, with 9 bases aligning to TRBD1. The material sequenced was blood. This clonotype originated in a young woman with Graves' ophthalmopathy. The CDR3 nucleotides read TGCGCCAGCAGCTTGGAAGGACAGGGGATCTACGAGCAGTACTTC. Its translation: CASSLEGQGIYEQYF.